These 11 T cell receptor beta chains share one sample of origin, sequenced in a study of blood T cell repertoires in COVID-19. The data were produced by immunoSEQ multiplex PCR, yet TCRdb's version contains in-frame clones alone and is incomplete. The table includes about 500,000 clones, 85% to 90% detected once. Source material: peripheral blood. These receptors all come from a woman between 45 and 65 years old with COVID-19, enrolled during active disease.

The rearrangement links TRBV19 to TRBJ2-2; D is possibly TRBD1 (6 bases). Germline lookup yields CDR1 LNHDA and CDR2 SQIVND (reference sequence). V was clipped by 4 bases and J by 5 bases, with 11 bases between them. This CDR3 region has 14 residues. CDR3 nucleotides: TGTGCCAGTAGTAGCTTACAGGGAACCGGGGAGCTGTTTTTT. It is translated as CASSSLQGTGELFF.

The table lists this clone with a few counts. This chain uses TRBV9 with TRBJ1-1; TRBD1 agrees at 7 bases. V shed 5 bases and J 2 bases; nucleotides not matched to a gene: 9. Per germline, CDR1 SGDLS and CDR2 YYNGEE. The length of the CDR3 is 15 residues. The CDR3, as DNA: TGTGCCAGCAGGCCATTGACAGGGACAAACACTGAAGCTTTCTTT. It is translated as CASRPLTGTNTEAFF.

The CDR3 is CASSQTGSYEQYF. CDR3 DNA sequence: TGTGCCAGCAGCCAGACAGGCTCTTACGAGCAGTACTTC. The V call is TRBV5-6, the J call TRBJ2-7; weak D call: TRBD1 (6 bases). Germline-derived CDR1 and CDR2 are SGHDT and YYEEEE. The germline V and J ends were trimmed by 4 bases and 4 bases, with 12 bases remaining between them. CDR3 length: 13 amino acids. Full variable domain (missing parts from reference TRBV5-6 and TRBJ2-7): DAGVTQSPTHLIKTRGQQVTLRCSPKSGHDTVSWYQQALGQGPQFIFQYYEEEERQRGNFPDRFSGHQFPNYSSELNVNALLLGDSALYLCASSQTGSYEQYFGPGTRLTVT.

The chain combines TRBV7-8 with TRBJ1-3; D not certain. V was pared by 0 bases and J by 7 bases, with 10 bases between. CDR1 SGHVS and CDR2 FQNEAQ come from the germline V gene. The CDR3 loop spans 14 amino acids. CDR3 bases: TGTGCCAGCAGCTTAGCGGCATCTTGGAACACCATATATTTT. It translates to CASSLAASWNTIYF.

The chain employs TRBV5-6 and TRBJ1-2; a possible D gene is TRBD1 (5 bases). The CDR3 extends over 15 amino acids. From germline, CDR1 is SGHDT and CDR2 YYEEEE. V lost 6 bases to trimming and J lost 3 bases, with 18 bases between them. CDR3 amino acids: CASIASQESHYGYTF. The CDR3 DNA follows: TGTGCCAGCATCGCCTCACAGGAGTCCCACTATGGCTACACCTTC.

CDR3 in amino acids: CASSQAGDREDGYTF. The CDR3 region has the DNA TGTGCCAGCAGCCAAGCAGGGGACAGGGAGGATGGCTACACCTTC. The chain is built from TRBV7-3 and TRBJ1-2; 9 nucleotides align to TRBD1. The CDR3 consists of 15 residues. V shed 5 bases, J shed 6 bases, and the junction held 10 bases outside the gene matches. Germline V gives CDR1 SGHTA, CDR2 FQGTGA.

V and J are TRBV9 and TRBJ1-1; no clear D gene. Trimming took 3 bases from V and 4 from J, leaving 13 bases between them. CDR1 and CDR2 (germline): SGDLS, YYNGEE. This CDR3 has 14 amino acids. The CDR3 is CASSAGGWGTEAFF. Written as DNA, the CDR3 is TGTGCCAGCAGCGCAGGCGGGTGGGGCACTGAAGCTTTCTTT.

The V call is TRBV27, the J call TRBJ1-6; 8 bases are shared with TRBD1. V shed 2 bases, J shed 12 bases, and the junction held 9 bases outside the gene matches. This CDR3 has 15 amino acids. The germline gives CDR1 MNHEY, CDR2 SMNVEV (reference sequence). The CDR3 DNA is TGTGCCAGCAGTTTAGGTGGACAGGGAAGGAGACCCCTCCACTTT. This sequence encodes CASSLGGQGRRPLHF.

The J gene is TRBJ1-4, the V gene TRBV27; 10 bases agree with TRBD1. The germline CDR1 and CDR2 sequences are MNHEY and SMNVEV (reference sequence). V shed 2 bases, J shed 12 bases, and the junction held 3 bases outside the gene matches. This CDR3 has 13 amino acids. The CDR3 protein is CASSLGTGDQLFF. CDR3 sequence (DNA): TGTGCCAGCAGTTTAGGGACAGGGGATCAACTGTTTTTT.

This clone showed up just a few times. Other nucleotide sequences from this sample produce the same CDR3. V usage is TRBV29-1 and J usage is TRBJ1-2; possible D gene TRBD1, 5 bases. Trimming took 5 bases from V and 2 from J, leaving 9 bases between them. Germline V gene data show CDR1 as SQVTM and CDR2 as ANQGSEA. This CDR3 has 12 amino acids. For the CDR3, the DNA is TGCAGCGTTTCGGGGGGGAACTATGGCTACACCTTC. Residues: CSVSGGNYGYTF.

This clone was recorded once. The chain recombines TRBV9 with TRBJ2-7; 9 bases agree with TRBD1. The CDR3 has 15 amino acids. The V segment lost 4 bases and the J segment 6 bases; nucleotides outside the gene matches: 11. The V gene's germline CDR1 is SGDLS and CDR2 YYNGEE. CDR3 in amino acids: CASSPYRGRQVEQYF. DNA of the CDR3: TGTGCCAGCAGCCCCTACAGGGGGCGCCAGGTCGAGCAGTACTTC.